The 28 T cell receptor beta chains in this list originate from one sample, sequenced in a study of cytomegalovirus exposure and HLA in healthy donors. Generated by immunoSEQ multiplex PCR, the TCRdb table keeps only in-frame clones and is missing some. In the table there are about 110,000 clones, around 90% of which are singletons. Input material: PBMCs. Every receptor here comes from a woman aged 18 to 35 in good health and CMV-seropositive.

The table lists this clone with a few counts. V and J are TRBV29-1 and TRBJ1-2; D is perhaps TRBD1 (5 bases). This CDR3 has 13 residues. The ends were cut back, 4 bases at V and 0 bases at J, with 9 bases in the middle. Germline assignment: CDR1 SQVTM and CDR2 ANQGSEA. CDR3 DNA: TGCAGCGTTGGCCGGGGGGCTAACTATGGCTACACCTTC. This codes for CSVGRGANYGYTF.

J is TRBJ1-1 and V is TRBV6-1, with a weak D call TRBD1 (5 bases). V lost 7 bases, J lost 0 bases, and 12 bases lay in between. The CDR3 length is 14 residues. The germline CDR1 and CDR2 sequences are MNHNS and SASEGT. As DNA, the CDR3 is TGTGCCAGCAAAGAAGGGGCAGTGAACACTGAAGCTTTCTTT. Residues: CASKEGAVNTEAFF.

The gene calls are TRBV7-9 and TRBJ1-1, with unresolved D. Germline loops: CDR1 SEHNR, CDR2 FQNEAQ (reference sequence). V was clipped by 2 bases and J by 0 bases, with 7 bases between them. CDR3 size: 14 residues. The CDR3, as DNA: TGTGCCAGCAGCTTAACAAGTTTGAACACTGAAGCTTTCTTT. Encoded protein: CASSLTSLNTEAFF.

The chain has TRBV4-1 and TRBJ2-7, with 11 bases aligning to TRBD2. With V trimmed by 0 bases and J by 4 bases, 5 bases remained unmatched. Germline CDR1 reads MGHRA; CDR2 reads YSYEKL. The CDR3 spans 16 residues. As DNA, the CDR3 is TGCGCCAGCAGCCAAGAGCAGACTAGCGGGGCTTACGAGCAGTACTTC. Translating gives CASSQEQTSGAYEQYF.

The chain employs TRBV28 and TRBJ2-5, with 10 bases matching TRBD1. V lost 7 bases, J lost 2 bases, and 7 bases stayed unmatched. The CDR3 has 15 amino acids. Per germline, CDR1 MDHEN and CDR2 SYDVKM. The CDR3 is CASKPRDRGQETQYF. The DNA for the CDR3 is TGTGCCAGCAAACCCCGGGACAGGGGACAAGAGACCCAGTACTTC.

V is TRBV11-3 and J is TRBJ2-1, with D possibly being TRBD2 (5 bases). The CDR3 sequence is 12 residues long. The V end lost 1 base, the J end lost 12 bases, and 10 bases lay between the germline ends. Germline lookup yields CDR1 SGHNT and CDR2 YENEEA. In nucleotides, the CDR3 is TGTGCCAGCAGCTTAGGAGAGGGAGTGCAGTTCTTC. Translated, it gives CASSLGEGVQFF.

V and J are TRBV10-1 and TRBJ1-6; a weak D match, TRBD1 (5 bases). V lost 6 bases to trimming and J lost 8 bases, with 11 bases between them. Germline CDR1 reads WNHNN; CDR2 reads SYGVQD (reference sequence). The length of the CDR3 is 13 residues. DNA of the CDR3: TGCGCCAGCAGGGGGGGGGATTATTCACCCCTCCACTTT. Its protein is CASRGGDYSPLHF.

The V call is TRBV4-1, the J call TRBJ1-4, with D hard to call. Germline V CDR1 and CDR2: MGHRA, YSYEKL. V lost 3 bases, J lost 6 bases, and 17 bases lay in between. This CDR3 comprises 16 residues. The CDR3 nucleotides read TGCGCCAGCAGCCATACAGATCACAAGGATTATGAAAAACTGTTTTTT. It specifies CASSHTDHKDYEKLFF.

The rearrangement uses TRBV16 and TRBJ1-2, with D tentatively TRBD1 (6 bases). V lost 5 bases and J 4 bases, leaving 14 bases between the germline ends. The germline gives CDR1 KGHSY, CDR2 FQNENV. CDR3 length equals 14 residues. The CDR3 nucleotides read TGTGCCAGCAGCGACCGGGGGGCCCCCTATGGCTACACCTTC. Its translation: CASSDRGAPYGYTF.

The chain carries TRBV28 and TRBJ2-1; no definite D call. Trimming took off 2 bases at V and 3 bases at J, with 8 bases between the two ends. CDR3 length equals 14 residues. Germline CDR1 is MDHEN and CDR2 is SYDVKM. The CDR3 DNA reads TGTGCCAGCAGTTTACGGGTGGACTACAATGAGCAGTTCTTC. Translating gives CASSLRVDYNEQFF.

The genes are TRBV10-3 and TRBJ2-6; 9 bases fit TRBD1. The germline V gene has CDR1 ENHRY and CDR2 SYGVKD. Trimming took 4 bases from V and 2 from J; bases not matched to a gene: 12. CDR3 length equals 19 residues. The CDR3 reads CAISGETGGGFTGANVLTF. CDR3 coding DNA: TGTGCCATCAGTGGAGAGACAGGGGGTGGGTTTACTGGGGCCAACGTCCTGACTTTC.

V is TRBV7-2 and J is TRBJ1-1; 7 bases align to TRBD1. The germline CDR1 and CDR2 sequences are SGHTA and FQGNSA. Trimming at V came to 0 bases and at J to 0 bases, leaving 1 base not matched to a gene. The length of the CDR3 is 15 residues. CDR3 amino acids: CASSLADRLNTEAFF. In DNA form, the CDR3 reads TGTGCCAGCAGCTTAGCGGACAGGTTGAACACTGAAGCTTTCTTT.

This chain uses TRBV15 with TRBJ1-1; the D is unclear. Germline CDR1 reads LNHNV; CDR2 reads YYDKDF (reference sequence). The CDR3 length is 14 residues. The V end lost 0 bases, the J end lost 1 base, and 6 bases lay between the germline ends. CDR3 bases: TGTGCCACCAGCAGAGATATACAGAACACTGAAGCTTTCTTT. Protein sequence: CATSRDIQNTEAFF.

A few counts support this clone. The chain has TRBV28 and TRBJ1-6; D possibly corresponds to TRBD1 (5 bases). Germline V gives CDR1 MDHEN, CDR2 SYDVKM. There are 15 residues in the CDR3. Trimming stripped 6 bases from V and 0 bases from J, with 9 bases between. CDR3 sequence reads: CASRGHYSYNSPLHF. DNA of the CDR3: TGTGCCAGCAGAGGACACTACTCCTATAATTCACCCCTCCACTTT.

The rearrangement links TRBV9 to TRBJ2-2, with a weak D call TRBD2 (5 bases). The CDR3 has 16 residues. V was trimmed by 7 bases and J by 4 bases, leaving 20 bases between them. CDR1 and CDR2 (germline): SGDLS, YYNGEE. The CDR3: CASSWTLALSTGELFF. In nucleotides, the CDR3 is TGTGCCAGCTCCTGGACCCTAGCTCTCAGCACCGGGGAGCTGTTTTTT.

This chain connects TRBV29-1 to TRBJ1-4, with D perhaps matching TRBD1 (6 bases). CDR1 SQVTM and CDR2 ANQGSEA come from the germline V gene. Trimming stripped 3 bases from V and 7 bases from J, with 18 bases between. The CDR3 loop spans 15 amino acids. The DNA of the CDR3 is TGCAGCGTTGATGGGGAAAAGGGGGAAGGTGAAAAACTGTTTTTT. Its translation: CSVDGEKGEGEKLFF.

The chain carries TRBV6-1 and TRBJ1-4; TRBD1 agrees at 8 bases. CDR1 is MNHNS, CDR2 SASEGT, per germline. This CDR3 region has 16 residues. V lost 1 base to trimming and J lost 6 bases; unmatched junction nucleotides: 7. Here the CDR3 DNA reads TGTGCCAGCAGTGAAGGGCAGGGGGCGGGGGATGAAAAACTGTTTTTT. As protein: CASSEGQGAGDEKLFF.

In this sample, this clone turned up a few times. The rearrangement uses TRBV6-1 and TRBJ2-7; D uncertain. Trimming cost V 4 bases and J 0 bases, with 13 bases left between them. Per the germline V gene, CDR1 is MNHNS and CDR2 is SASEGT. The CDR3 runs 15 residues. Written as DNA, the CDR3 is TGTGCCAGCAGTGCCGAGACGGCTAGCTCCTACGAGCAGTACTTC. Protein: CASSAETASSYEQYF.

This clone was found once. The chain has TRBV2 and TRBJ1-1, with 8 bases lining up with TRBD1. V shed 5 bases and J 5 bases; nucleotides not matched to a gene: 1. In germline, CDR1 is SNHLY, CDR2 FYNNEI. This CDR3 has 12 amino acids. The CDR3 region is CASSTGGTEAFF. CDR3 coding DNA: TGTGCCAGCAGTACAGGGGGTACTGAAGCTTTCTTT.

The chain is built from TRBV28 and TRBJ1-1, with 10 bases fitting TRBD1. This CDR3 region has 17 residues. Germline lookup yields CDR1 MDHEN and CDR2 SYDVKM. The junction had 5 bases not matched to a gene; V was cut back by 1 base and J by 0 bases. The CDR3: CASSLFRGTGVNTEAFF. CDR3 DNA: TGTGCCAGCAGTTTATTTCGGGGGACAGGGGTGAACACTGAAGCTTTCTTT.

The V and J genes are TRBV6-1 and TRBJ1-3, with D possibly matching TRBD1 (5 bases). The CDR3 spans 16 residues. V was cut by 4 bases and J by 1 base, with 14 bases left in between. Germline lookup yields CDR1 MNHNS and CDR2 SASEGT. CDR3 loop: CASSAHGGESGNTIYF. CDR3 nucleotide sequence: TGTGCCAGCAGTGCCCATGGAGGGGAATCTGGAAACACCATATATTTT.

This rearrangement joins TRBV25-1 to TRBJ2-2, with D maybe TRBD1 (7 bases). V was pared by 6 bases and J by 4 bases, with 15 bases between. The germline V gene encodes CDR1 MGHDK and CDR2 SYGVNS. The CDR3 covers 15 residues. The CDR3 DNA reads as TGTGCCAGCAGATCGGACAGGAGGGGCACCGGGGAGCTGTTTTTT. It codes for CASRSDRRGTGELFF.

The gene calls are TRBV18 and TRBJ1-2, with TRBD1 identical over 7 bases. The CDR3 covers 14 residues. Germline trimming cut 5 bases from V and 4 bases from J; bases unmatched to any gene: 7. The germline V gene has CDR1 KGHSH and CDR2 LQKENI. The CDR3 region is CASSTLTGLYGYTF. The CDR3 nucleotides are TGTGCCAGCTCAACCCTGACAGGGCTCTATGGCTACACCTTC.

DNA for the CDR3: TGTGCCAGCAGTGAAGCTCCCTATATGACAGGGGGCTTCGGGCCCCAGCATTTT. Encoded protein: CASSEAPYMTGGFGPQHF. The chain recombines TRBV6-1 with TRBJ1-5; TRBD1 aligns across 10 bases. Germline V CDR1 and CDR2: MNHNS, SASEGT. V lost 0 bases, J lost 9 bases, and 14 bases stayed unmatched. The CDR3 has 18 amino acids.

In DNA form, the CDR3 reads TGTGCCAGCAGTTGGGGGACAGGCCCCTACGAGCAGTACTTC. It yields the protein CASSWGTGPYEQYF. V usage is TRBV6-5 and J usage is TRBJ2-7; TRBD1 agrees at 8 bases. The J segment lost 2 bases and the V segment lost 4 bases, leaving 4 bases of the junction unmatched. The CDR3 sequence is 14 residues long. Germline V gene lookup returns CDR1 MNHEY and CDR2 SVGAGI.

This chain joins TRBV19 and TRBJ1-5; weak D call: TRBD1 (5 bases). V was shortened by 3 bases and J by 1 base, with 10 bases between the two germline ends. The CDR3 has 15 amino acids. Germline-derived CDR1 and CDR2 are LNHDA and SQIVND (reference sequence). The CDR3 bases are TGTGCCAGTAGTATTGGCAGGGTCAGCAATCAGCCCCAGCATTTT. Translated: CASSIGRVSNQPQHF.

The chain couples TRBV6-1 to TRBJ2-7; tentative D call: TRBD1 (6 bases). The CDR3 loop spans 13 amino acids. Trimming pared 9 bases from V and 4 bases from J, leaving 16 bases between. CDR1 is MNHNS, CDR2 SASEGT, per germline. The CDR3: CASKTGNGYEQYV. The CDR3 nucleotides are TGTGCCAGTAAAACAGGGAACGGGTACGAGCAGTACGTC.

The CDR3 region has the DNA TGCGCCAGCAGCCAAGAAACGGGACACCAGAACACTGAAGCTTTCTTT. Protein: CASSQETGHQNTEAFF. This chain joins TRBV4-1 and TRBJ1-1; the D gene is possibly TRBD1 (6 bases). The CDR3 totals 16 residues. V was cut by 0 bases and J by 1 base, with 12 bases left in between. In germline, CDR1 is MGHRA, CDR2 YSYEKL.